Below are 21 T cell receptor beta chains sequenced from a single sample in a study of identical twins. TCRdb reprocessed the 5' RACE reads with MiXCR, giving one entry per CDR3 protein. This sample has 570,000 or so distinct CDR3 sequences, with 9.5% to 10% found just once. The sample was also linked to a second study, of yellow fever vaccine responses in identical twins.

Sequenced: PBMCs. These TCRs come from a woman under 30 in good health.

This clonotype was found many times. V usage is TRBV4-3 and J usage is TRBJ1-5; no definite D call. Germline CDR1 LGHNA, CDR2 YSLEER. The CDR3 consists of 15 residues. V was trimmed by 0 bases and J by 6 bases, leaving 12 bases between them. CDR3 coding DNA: TGCGCCAGCAGCCAAGATGGGCGCAGCCTTCAGCCCCAGCATTTT. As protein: CASSQDGRSLQPQHF.

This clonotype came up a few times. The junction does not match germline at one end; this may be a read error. As DNA, the CDR3 is TGTGCCAGCAGGGAAGACGGGACAGAACTTTACGAGCAGTACTTC. This encodes CASREDGTELYEQYF. The chain has TRBV2 and TRBJ2-7; 7 bases fit TRBD1. There are 15 residues in the CDR3. Germline V lookup: CDR1 SNHLY, CDR2 FYNNEI.

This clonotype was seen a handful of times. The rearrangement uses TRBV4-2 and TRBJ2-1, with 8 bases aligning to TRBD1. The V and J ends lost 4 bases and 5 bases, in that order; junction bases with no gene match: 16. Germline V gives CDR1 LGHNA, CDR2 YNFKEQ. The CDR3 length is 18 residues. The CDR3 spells CASSRQSKTGGANNEQFF. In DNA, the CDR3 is TGTGCCAGCAGCCGACAGAGCAAAACAGGGGGTGCAAACAATGAGCAGTTCTTC.

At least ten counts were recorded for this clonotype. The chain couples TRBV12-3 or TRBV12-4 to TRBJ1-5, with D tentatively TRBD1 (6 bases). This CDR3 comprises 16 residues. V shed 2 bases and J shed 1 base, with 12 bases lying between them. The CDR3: CASSLSRGQSNQPQHF. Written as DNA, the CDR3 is TGTGCCAGCAGTTTAAGCAGGGGTCAGAGCAATCAGCCCCAGCATTTT.

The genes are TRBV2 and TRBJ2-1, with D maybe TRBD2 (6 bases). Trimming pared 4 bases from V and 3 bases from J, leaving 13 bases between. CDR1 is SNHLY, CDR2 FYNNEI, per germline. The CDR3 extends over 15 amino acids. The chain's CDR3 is CASSGGRRDYNEQFF. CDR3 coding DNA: TGTGCCAGCAGTGGCGGTCGGCGGGACTACAATGAGCAGTTCTTC.

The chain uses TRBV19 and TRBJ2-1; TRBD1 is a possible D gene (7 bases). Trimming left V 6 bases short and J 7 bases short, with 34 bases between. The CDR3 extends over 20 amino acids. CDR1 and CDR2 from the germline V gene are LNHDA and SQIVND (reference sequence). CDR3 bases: TGTGCCAGTAGAACCCCGGGACAGAGTTTGTTGTTGACTAGTGAAAATGAGCAGTTCTTC. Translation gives CASRTPGQSLLLTSENEQFF.

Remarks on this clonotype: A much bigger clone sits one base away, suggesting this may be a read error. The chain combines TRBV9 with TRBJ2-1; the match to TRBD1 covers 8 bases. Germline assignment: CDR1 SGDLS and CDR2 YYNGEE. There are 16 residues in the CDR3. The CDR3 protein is CASSGQGIVKDNEQLF. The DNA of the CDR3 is TGTGCCAGCAGTGGACAGGGAATCGTTAAGGACAATGAGCAGTTATTC.

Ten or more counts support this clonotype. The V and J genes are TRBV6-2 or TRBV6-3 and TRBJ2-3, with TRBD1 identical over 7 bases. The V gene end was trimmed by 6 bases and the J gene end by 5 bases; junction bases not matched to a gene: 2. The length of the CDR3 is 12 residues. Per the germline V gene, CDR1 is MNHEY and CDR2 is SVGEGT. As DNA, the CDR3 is TGTGCCAGCAGACCAGGGGGAGATACGCAGTATTTT. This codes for CASRPGGDTQYF.

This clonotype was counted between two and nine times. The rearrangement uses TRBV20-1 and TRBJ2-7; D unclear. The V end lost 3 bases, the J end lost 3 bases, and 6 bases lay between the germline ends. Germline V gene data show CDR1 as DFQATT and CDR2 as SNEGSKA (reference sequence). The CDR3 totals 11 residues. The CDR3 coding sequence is TGCAGTGCTAGTAGGGACTACGAGCAGTACTTC. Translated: CSASRDYEQYF.

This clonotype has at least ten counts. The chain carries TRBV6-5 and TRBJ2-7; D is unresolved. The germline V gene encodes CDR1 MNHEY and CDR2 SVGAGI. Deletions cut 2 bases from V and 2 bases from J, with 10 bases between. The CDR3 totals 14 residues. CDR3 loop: CASSYRIDTYEQYF. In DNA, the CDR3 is TGTGCCAGCAGTTACCGGATAGACACCTACGAGCAGTACTTC.

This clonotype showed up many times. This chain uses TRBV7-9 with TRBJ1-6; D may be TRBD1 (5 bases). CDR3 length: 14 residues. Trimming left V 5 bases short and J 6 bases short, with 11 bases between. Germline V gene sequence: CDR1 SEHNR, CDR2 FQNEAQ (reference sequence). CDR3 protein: CASSVDSLNSPLHF. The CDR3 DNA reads TGTGCCAGCAGCGTTGACAGCCTTAATTCACCCCTCCACTTT.

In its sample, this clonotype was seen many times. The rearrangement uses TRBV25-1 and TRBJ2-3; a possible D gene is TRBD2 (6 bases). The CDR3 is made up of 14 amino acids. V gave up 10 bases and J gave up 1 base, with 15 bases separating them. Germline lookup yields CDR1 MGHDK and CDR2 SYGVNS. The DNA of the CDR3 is TGTGCCACCTTAGCGGACCGGGGCACAGATACGCAGTATTTT. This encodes CATLADRGTDTQYF. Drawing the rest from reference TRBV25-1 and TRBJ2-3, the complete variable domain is EADIYQTPRYLVIGTGKKITLECSQTMGHDKMYWYQQDPGMELHLIHYSYGVNSTEKGDLSSESTVSRIRTEHFPLTLESARPSHTSQYLCATLADRGTDTQYFGPGTRLTVL.

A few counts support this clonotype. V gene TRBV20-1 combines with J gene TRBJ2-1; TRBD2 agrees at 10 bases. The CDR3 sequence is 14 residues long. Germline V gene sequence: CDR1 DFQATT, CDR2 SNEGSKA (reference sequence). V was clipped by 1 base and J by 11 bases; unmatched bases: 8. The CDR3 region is CSARAASGRVQQFF. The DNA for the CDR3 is TGCAGTGCTAGAGCGGCTAGCGGGAGAGTTCAGCAGTTCTTC.

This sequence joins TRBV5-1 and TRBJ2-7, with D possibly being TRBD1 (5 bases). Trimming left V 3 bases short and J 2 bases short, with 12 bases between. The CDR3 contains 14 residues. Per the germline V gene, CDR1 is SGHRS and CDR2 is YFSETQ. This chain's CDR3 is CASSSDIGAYEQYF. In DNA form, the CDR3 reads TGCGCCAGCAGCTCGGACATCGGCGCCTACGAGCAGTACTTC.

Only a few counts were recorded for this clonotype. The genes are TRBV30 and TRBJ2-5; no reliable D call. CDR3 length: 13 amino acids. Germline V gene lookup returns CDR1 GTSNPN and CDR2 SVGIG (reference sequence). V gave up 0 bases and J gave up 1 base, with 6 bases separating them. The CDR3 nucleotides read TGTGCCTGGAGTGTTTCCAGCCAAGAGACCCAGTACTTC. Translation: CAWSVSSQETQYF.

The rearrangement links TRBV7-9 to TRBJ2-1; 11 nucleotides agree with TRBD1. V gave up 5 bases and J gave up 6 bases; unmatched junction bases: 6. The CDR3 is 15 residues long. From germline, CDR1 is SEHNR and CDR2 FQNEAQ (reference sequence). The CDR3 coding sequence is TGTGCCAGCAGCCACCGGGACAGGGGGGGCAATGAGCAGTTCTTC. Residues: CASSHRDRGGNEQFF. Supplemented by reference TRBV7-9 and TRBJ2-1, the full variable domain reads DTGVSQNPRHKITKRGQNVTFRCDPISEHNRLYWYRQTLGQGPEFLTYFQNEAQLEKSRLLSDRFSAERPKGSFSTLEIQRTEQGDSAMYLCASSHRDRGGNEQFFGPGTRLTVL.

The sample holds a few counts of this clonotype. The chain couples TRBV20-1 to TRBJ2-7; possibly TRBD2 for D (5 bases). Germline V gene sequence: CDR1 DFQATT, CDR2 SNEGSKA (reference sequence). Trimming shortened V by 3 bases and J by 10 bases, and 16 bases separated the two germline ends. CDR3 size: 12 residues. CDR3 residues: CSASTPGVHQYF. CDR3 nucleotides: TGCAGTGCTAGTACCCCCGGGGTACATCAGTACTTC.

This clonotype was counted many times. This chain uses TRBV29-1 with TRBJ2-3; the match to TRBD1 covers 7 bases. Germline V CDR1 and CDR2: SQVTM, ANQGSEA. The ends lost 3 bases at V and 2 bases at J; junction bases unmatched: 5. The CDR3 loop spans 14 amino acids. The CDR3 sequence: CSVEGTDNTDTQYF. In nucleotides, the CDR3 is TGCAGCGTTGAGGGGACAGACAACACAGATACGCAGTATTTT.

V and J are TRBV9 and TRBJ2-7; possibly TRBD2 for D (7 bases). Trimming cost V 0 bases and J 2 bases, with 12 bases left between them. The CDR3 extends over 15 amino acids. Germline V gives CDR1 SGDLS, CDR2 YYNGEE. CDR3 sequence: CASSVGRGGTYEQYF. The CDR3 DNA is TGTGCCAGCAGCGTAGGAAGGGGGGGCACCTACGAGCAGTACTTC.

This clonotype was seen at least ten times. The CDR3 region is CASSLATGAYGYTF. CDR3 sequence (DNA): TGCGCCAGCAGCTTGGCGACAGGGGCATATGGCTACACCTTC. The rearrangement uses TRBV5-1 and TRBJ1-2; TRBD1 matches 8 bases. Germline-derived CDR1 and CDR2 are SGHRS and YFSETQ. CDR3 length: 14 residues. The V and J ends lost 0 bases and 5 bases, in that order; junction bases with no gene match: 3. Full variable domain (remainder filled in from reference TRBV5-1 and TRBJ1-2): KAGVTQTPRYLIKTRGQQVTLSCSPISGHRSVSWYQQTPGQGLQFLFEYFSETQRNKGNFPGRFSGRQFSNSRSEMNVSTLELGDSALYLCASSLATGAYGYTFGSGTRLTVV.

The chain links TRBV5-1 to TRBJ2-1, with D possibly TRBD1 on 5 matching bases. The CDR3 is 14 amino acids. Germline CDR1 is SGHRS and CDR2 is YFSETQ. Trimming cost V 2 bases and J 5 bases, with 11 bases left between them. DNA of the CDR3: TGCGCCAGCAGCTTAATGGGGCTGCACAATGAGCAGTTCTTC. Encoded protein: CASSLMGLHNEQFF.